This T cell receptor beta chain was profiled in a study of blood T cell repertoires in COVID-19 (dated by TCRdb to about 2020). A note on the overall study: Samples covering the acute and convalescent phases of COVID-19 were provided by collaborators in the United States, Italy and Spain. The prospective study material was composed of cDNA or gDNA derived from T cells, B-cell-depleted T cells, or PBMCs. The dataset comprised deeply sampled blood TCRbeta repertoires from subjects exposed to, actively infected with, or recovered from COVID-19. The repertoires were released in a freely available public database meant as a resource for research on the immune response to SARS-CoV-2. The samples were drawn from two sources: the first 160 participants of the ongoing ImmuneRACE study, and over 950 subjects contributed by 6 global collaborators. Sample metadata almost always included a de-identified subject ID, COVID-19 status, age in years and sex. HLA class I and class II types, where available, came from metadata supplied by the sample provider rather than from assay-based typing. The paper's findings and limits, for the study overall: The amount of clinical and demographic metadata varied by source and participant and was provided uncurated.

Each collaborating institution followed its own protocols to collect whole blood in K2EDTA tubes. Collaborator samples were shipped for TCRbeta analysis as frozen whole blood, isolated PBMCs, or DNA extracted from either sample type. TCRbeta CDR3 regions were amplified from genomic DNA by means of the immunoSEQ Assay, a bias-controlled multiplex PCR. The study's processing was this. Within the assay, amplification of reference gene primers was used to estimate how many nucleated cells each sample contained. Sequence reads were collapsed and filtered to measure the absolute abundance of every unique TCRbeta CDR3 rearrangement. For each sample, productive Simpson clonality was calculated as the square root of Simpson's diversity index over productive rearrangements. TCRdb took this table from immuneACCESS and kept in-frame rearrangements with V and J called. Such tables lack part of the clones; where checked against another copy, unresolved V genes explain under half of the gap, and the rest is unexplained. The V and J calls and the clone size are those of that table, but D and trimming were determined from the DNA. This sample holds 240,000 or so clones; about 81% were observed only once. Under 15% of the sample goes to the ten largest clones.

For this clone: Which antigen it targets is not known. Base qualities are not at hand, and no much larger clone is one base apart.

The germline V gene specifies MGHRA as CDR1 and YSYEKL as CDR2. From its cysteine to its phenylalanine, the CDR3 spans 15 amino acids. Of the read, only the CDR3 DNA is kept; its 45 bases are in frame from base 1. A distance of 14 bases separates the germline ends of V and J, which lose 4 bases and 2 bases respectively. The sample was peripheral blood. The sequence links TRBV4-1 to TRBJ2-5; a weak D assignment points to TRBD2 (5 bases agree). The TCR sequence derives from a woman aged 60-75 years with active or convalescent COVID-19. The CDR3 amino acid sequence is: CASSPTVGEQETQYF. At the DNA level, the sequence is TGCGCCAGCAGCCCAACGGTCGGGGAGCAAGAGACCCAGTACTTC.